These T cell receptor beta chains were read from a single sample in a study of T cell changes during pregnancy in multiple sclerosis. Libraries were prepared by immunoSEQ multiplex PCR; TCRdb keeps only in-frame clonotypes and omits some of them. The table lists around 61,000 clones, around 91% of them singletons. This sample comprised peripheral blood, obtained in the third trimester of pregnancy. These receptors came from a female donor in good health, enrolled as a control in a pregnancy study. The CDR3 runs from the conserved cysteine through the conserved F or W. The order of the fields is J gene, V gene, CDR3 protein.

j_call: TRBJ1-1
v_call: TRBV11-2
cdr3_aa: CASSLSLDTEAFF

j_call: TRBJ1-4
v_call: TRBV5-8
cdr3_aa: CASSQGNEKLFF

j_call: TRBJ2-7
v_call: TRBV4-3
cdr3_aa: CASSQDIQWGREQYF

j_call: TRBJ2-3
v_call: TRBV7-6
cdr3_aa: CASSLVGTSTDTQYF

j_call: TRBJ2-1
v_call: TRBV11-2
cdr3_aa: CASSFQMTGGSFF

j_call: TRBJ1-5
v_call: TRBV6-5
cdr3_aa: CASSYGQYSNQPQHF

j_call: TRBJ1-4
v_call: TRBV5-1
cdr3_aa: CASTPGQGAGEKLFF

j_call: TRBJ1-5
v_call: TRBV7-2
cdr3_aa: CASSLWGDHSNQPQHF

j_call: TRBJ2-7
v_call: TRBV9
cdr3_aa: CASSPTDREYEQYF

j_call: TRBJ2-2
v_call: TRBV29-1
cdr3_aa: CSVTGTGRHGELFF

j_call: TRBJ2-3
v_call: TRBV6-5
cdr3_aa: CASSYTSGRADTQYF

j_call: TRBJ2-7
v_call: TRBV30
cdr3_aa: CAWARTGRFSYEQYF

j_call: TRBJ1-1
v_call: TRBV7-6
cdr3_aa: CASSPLTGMMNTEAFF

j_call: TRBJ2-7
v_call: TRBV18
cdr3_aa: CASSPRTGGNYEQYF

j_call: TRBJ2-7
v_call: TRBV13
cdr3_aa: CASSSKETGVLYEQYF

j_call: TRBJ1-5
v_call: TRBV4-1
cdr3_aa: CASSQDFHSNQPQHF

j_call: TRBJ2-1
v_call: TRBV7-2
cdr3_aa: CASSLSGFSYNEQFF

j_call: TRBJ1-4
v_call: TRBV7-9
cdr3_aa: CASSSGTATNEKLFF

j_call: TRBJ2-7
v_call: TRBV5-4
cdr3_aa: CASSFGGAQGEQYF

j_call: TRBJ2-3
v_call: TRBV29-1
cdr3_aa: CSVVGISADTQYF

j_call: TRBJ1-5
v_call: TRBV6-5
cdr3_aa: CASRRDRAVQPQHF

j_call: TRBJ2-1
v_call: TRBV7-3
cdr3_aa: CASSLSRGNEQFF

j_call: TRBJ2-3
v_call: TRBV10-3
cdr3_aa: CAISESWVWRLYPSTDTQYF

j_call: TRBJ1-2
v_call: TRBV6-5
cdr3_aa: CASSYSTGYGYTF

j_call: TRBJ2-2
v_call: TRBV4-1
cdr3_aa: CASSQSQAPGELFF

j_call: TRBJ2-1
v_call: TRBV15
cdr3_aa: CATSREETGYDEQFF

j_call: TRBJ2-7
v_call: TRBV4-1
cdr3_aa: CASSQVWSTGSLNEQYF

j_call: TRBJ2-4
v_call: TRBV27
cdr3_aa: CASSLSGENIQYF

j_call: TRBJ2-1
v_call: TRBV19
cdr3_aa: CASSEGAVYNEQFF

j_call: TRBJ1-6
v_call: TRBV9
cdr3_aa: CASSVDRDPPLHF

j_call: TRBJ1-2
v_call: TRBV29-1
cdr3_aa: CSVSTGGNYGYTF

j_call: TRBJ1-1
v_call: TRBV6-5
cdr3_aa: CASSYVNSAEAFF

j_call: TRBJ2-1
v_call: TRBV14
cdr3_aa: CASSGGVTYNEQFF

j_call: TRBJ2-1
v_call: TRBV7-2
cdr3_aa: CASSLYSGVYNEQFF

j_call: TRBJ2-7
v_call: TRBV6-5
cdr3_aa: CASSNRDSPPYEQYF

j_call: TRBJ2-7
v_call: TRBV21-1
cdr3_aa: CASSKGGDRVGEQYF

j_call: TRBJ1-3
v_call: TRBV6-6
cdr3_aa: CASSRVGGNTIYF

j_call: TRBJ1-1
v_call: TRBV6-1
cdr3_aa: CASSADRAQEWNTEAFF

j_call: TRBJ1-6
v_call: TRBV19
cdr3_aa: CASSENRGGNSPLHF

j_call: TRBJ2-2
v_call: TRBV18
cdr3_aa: CASSGSGVPGELFF

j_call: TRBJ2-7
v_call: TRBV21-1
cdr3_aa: CASSKSGEQYF

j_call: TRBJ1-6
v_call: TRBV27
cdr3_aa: CASSTGQGGLPLHF

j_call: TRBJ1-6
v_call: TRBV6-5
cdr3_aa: CASSSHRTGGRSPLHF

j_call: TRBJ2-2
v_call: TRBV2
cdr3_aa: CASGTFYTGELFF

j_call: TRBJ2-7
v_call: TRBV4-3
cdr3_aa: CASSLNRVHEQYF

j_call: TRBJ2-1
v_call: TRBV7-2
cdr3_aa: CASSASYNEQFF